What follows describes a single TCR beta chain. Its antigen is as yet unknown. V lost 6 bases and J lost 3; bases outside the gene matches: 11. The germline CDR1 and CDR2 sequences are MNHNS and SASEGT. This CDR3 contains 16 residues. Scientists made TCR beta libraries using quantitative 5'-RACE with molecular barcodes. Each CDR3 protein gets one entry after TCRdb re-called the 5' RACE reads with MiXCR. The table includes around 300,000 distinct CDR3 sequences, under 14% detected once. These data are taken from a study of CD8 T cells in ankylosing spondylitis. Study-wide results and caveats: Characteristic of ankylosing spondylitis blood, it appeared, was a TCR beta motif comprising roughly 8 highly homologous variants.

The V gene is TRBV6-1, the J gene TRBJ2-4, with 7 bases identical to TRBD2. The TCR comes from a female donor with ankylosing spondylitis or in good health (not recorded which). The sample was blood, either unsorted or a sorted T cell fraction (not recorded which). Here the CDR3 reads CASSDTGGRGKNIQYF. The CDR3, as DNA: TGTGCCAGCAGCGATACCGGGGGGAGGGGCAAAAACATTCAGTACTTC.